The entry below describes one T cell receptor (beta chain). Antigen unknown. This sample is drawn from a study of OX40 agonist ivuxolimab in advanced cancers. Germline V lookup: CDR1 KGHSH, CDR2 LQKENI. The V segment lost 3 bases and the J segment 5 bases; nucleotides outside the gene matches: 3. The CDR3 is 13 amino acids. Method: immunoSEQ multiplex PCR; TCRdb's copy keeps in-frame clones and lacks some. Of tens of thousands of clones listed, around 86% were seen once; the top ten hold approximately 14%. Study outcomes and limitations: People who partly responded at 0.1-3.0 mg/kg had some of the least clonal expansion seen.

This receptor was identified in an adult with an advanced solid tumor such as melanoma, head and neck, liver or kidney cancer. This material consisted of CD4+ or CD8+ T cells sorted from blood, taken in a trial of the OX40 agonist ivuxolimab. This chain connects TRBV18 to TRBJ1-1; 7 nucleotides align to TRBD1. This CDR3 reads CASSPRGQTEAFF. The CDR3 nucleotides are TGTGCCAGCTCACCCAGGGGACAGACTGAAGCTTTCTTT.